Below, one T cell receptor (beta chain) is given with its context. Its recognized antigen is unknown. The record has no base qualities; no much larger clone is one base away. A two-step multiplex PCR amplified TCR-beta CDR3 regions from genomic DNA, and the second step of the PCR added Illumina-compatible adaptors. TCR-beta immunosequencing was performed on an Illumina platform as a commercial immunoSEQ service. On the study's bioinformatics: Repertoires were summarised as Top 10 Clones, the percentage of T-cell templates from the ten most frequent sequences, and productive clonality. Productive clonality had a range of 0 to 1, where 1 means a monoclonal population. Sequences comprising at least 0.1% of tumour T-cell templates but absent from matched non-adjacent lung were defined as tumour-associated clones and were identified via log10 scatter plots. Two-group comparisons used Student's t-tests, stages used ANOVA, and relationships used linear regression, analysed in GraphPad Prism7 and R. TCRdb retrieved this table from immuneACCESS and kept in-frame rearrangements only. Not all clones are present; in checked studies, unresolved V genes account for under half, and no reason is known for the remainder. V and J calls plus clone size are reproduced from that table; the DNA served to infer D and trimming. A total of 8,000 or so clones appear in this sample, around 82% of them only once. The top ten hold approximately 12% of the sample.

This sample stems from a study of immune cell composition in non-small cell lung cancer (dated by TCRdb to about 2017). About the investigation overall: To assign histologic subtype, which was mostly lung adenocarcinoma or squamous cell carcinoma, H&E was combined with p63, CK5, Napsin A and TTF-1 immunohistochemistry. Using Adaptive Biotechnologies, the researchers ran TCR-beta sequencing on fewer than 40 paired NSCLC tumour and non-adjacent lung specimens, along with about two dozen tumour-only specimens. For supplementary cohort #1, made up of 10 lung adenocarcinoma cases, paired tumour/lung TCR-beta sequencing was done and TIL populations were generated so that tumour reactivity could be assessed. Four tumour specimens that had TCR-beta data belonged to rare histological subtypes and were left out of the subtype comparisons.

Relative to germline, V is 3 bases shorter and J is 0 bases shorter, with 9 bases between their ends. As encoded in the germline V gene (reference sequence), CDR1 is LNHDA while CDR2 is SQIVND. The CDR3 has 15 amino acids, counting the end cysteine and phenylalanine. The only DNA kept is the CDR3, 45 bases in frame from the first base. Genomic DNA was isolated with the QIAamp DNA kit from frozen aliquots of single-cell suspensions that had not been sorted. The tumour samples consisted of surgically resected non-small cell lung cancer tissue. Tissues were received within 2 hours of resection and were immediately processed into single-cell suspensions. Tissue was broken up mechanically, digested enzymatically with DNase I, collagenase I and hyaluronidase for roughly 30 minutes at 37 degrees C, and then filtered and RBC-lysed. General findings and caveats noted by the study authors: In roughly 11 adenocarcinoma cases, a strong correlation was found between maximal tumour-associated clone frequency and TIL tumour reactivity, whereas no such correlation was found between overall clonality and TIL tumour reactivity. Nearly half of NSCLC cases had tumour-associated clones >0.5%, with more than 60% of squamous carcinomas showing such clones compared with approximately 34% of adenocarcinomas. The reactivity cohort was only 9 to 11 cases, and tumour-reactive clones were not shown to share sequences with the dominant in vivo tumour-associated clones. Significantly higher Top 10 clone scores and productive clonality were observed in lung squamous cell carcinoma than in lung adenocarcinoma tumours. Smoking pack-years did not significantly correlate with tumour TCR-beta clonality.

Recombination linked TRBV19 to TRBJ1-5; the best D guess is TRBD1, with 5 bases matching. This sequence was found in a human donor with non-small cell lung cancer. Sequencing was carried out using lung tumor tissue. DNA sequence: TGTGCCAGTAGTATCGACAGCTATAGCAATCAGCCCCAGCATTTT. It translates as CASSIDSYSNQPQHF.